These 3 T cell receptor beta chains share one sample of origin, sequenced in a study of identical twins. Via MiXCR, TCRdb re-called the 5' RACE reads, giving one row per CDR3 protein. The table includes 500,000 or so distinct CDR3 sequences, around 20% detected once. This same sample was also part of a study on T cells expressing NK-cell markers.

Sequencing used CD4+ T cells sorted from blood. The source of these receptors is a woman aged 18-29 years in good health.

This rearrangement joins TRBV9 to TRBJ1-1; D is perhaps TRBD1 (6 bases). Trimming shortened V by 0 bases and J by 3 bases, and 9 bases separated the two germline ends. This CDR3 spans 14 amino acids. Per germline, CDR1 SGDLS and CDR2 YYNGEE. This CDR3 is CASSVVEGDTEAFF. The DNA of the CDR3 is TGTGCCAGCAGCGTAGTTGAGGGGGACACTGAAGCTTTCTTT.

The chain recombines TRBV10-3 with TRBJ2-2; D gene ambiguous. This CDR3 is built from 14 residues. The germline V and J ends were trimmed by 2 bases and 0 bases, with 4 bases remaining between them. The germline V gene encodes CDR1 ENHRY and CDR2 SYGVKD. As DNA, the CDR3 is TGTGCCATCAGTGAGAGGGCGAACACCGGGGAGCTGTTTTTT. This translates into CAISERANTGELFF.

This clonotype came up a few times. The J gene is TRBJ1-2, the V gene TRBV9; D uncertain. The CDR3 loop spans 14 amino acids. Germline V gene lookup returns CDR1 SGDLS and CDR2 YYNGEE. V was trimmed by 0 bases and J by 7 bases, leaving 13 bases between them. CDR3 DNA: TGTGCCAGCAGCGTAGAGGCAGGTCGGAGTGGCTACACCTTC. Residues: CASSVEAGRSGYTF.